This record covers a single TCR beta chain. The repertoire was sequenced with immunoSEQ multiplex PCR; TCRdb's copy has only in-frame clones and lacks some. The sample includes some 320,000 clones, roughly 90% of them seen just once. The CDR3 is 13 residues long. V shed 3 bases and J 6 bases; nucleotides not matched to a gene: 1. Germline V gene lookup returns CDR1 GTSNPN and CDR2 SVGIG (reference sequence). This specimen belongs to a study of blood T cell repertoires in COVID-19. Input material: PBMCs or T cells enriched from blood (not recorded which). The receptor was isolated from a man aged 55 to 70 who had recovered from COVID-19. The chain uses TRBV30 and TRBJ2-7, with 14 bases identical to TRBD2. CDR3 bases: TGTGCCTGGAGGACTAGCGGGGGGGGCGAGCAGTACTTC. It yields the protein CAWRTSGGGEQYF.